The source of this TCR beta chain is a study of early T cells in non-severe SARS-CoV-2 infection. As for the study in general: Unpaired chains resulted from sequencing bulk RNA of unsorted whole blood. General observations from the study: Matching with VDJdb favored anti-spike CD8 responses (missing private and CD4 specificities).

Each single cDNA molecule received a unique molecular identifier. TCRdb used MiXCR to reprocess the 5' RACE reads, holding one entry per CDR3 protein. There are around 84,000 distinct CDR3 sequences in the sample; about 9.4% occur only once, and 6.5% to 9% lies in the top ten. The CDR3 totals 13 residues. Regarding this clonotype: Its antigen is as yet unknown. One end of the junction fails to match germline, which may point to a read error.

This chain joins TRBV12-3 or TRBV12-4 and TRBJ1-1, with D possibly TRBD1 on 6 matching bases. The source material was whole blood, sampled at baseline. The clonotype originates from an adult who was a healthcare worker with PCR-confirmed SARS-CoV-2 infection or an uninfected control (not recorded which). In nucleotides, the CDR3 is TGTGCCAGCGGGCAGGGGAGGAACGTTGAAACTTTCTTT. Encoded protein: CASGQGRNVETFF.